This T cell receptor (beta chain) was recorded in a study of T cells after posttransplantation cyclophosphamide. General study findings and limits: Later post-transplant blood repertoires were often dominated by donor CD8+ memory clones.

Concerning this clone itself: Its antigen is undetermined.

Using immunoSEQ multiplex PCR, the repertoire was profiled, and TCRdb retains in-frame clones only, with some absent. The profile shows tens of thousands of clones, about 84% of them singletons. With 4 bases clipped from V and 4 bases from J, the junction kept 5 bases outside the gene matches. The CDR3 has 14 residues. Germline loops: CDR1 SGHRS, CDR2 YFSETQ. The source of this sequence is a woman aged 60-70 years with a blood cancer, CMV-positive, and with a related stem cell donor. The rearrangement uses TRBV5-1 and TRBJ2-1; TRBD1 matches 7 bases. The sample comprised PBMCs. CDR3 in amino acids: CASSPGTVYNEQFF. The CDR3 nucleotides are TGCGCCAGCAGCCCTGGGACAGTGTACAATGAGCAGTTCTTC.